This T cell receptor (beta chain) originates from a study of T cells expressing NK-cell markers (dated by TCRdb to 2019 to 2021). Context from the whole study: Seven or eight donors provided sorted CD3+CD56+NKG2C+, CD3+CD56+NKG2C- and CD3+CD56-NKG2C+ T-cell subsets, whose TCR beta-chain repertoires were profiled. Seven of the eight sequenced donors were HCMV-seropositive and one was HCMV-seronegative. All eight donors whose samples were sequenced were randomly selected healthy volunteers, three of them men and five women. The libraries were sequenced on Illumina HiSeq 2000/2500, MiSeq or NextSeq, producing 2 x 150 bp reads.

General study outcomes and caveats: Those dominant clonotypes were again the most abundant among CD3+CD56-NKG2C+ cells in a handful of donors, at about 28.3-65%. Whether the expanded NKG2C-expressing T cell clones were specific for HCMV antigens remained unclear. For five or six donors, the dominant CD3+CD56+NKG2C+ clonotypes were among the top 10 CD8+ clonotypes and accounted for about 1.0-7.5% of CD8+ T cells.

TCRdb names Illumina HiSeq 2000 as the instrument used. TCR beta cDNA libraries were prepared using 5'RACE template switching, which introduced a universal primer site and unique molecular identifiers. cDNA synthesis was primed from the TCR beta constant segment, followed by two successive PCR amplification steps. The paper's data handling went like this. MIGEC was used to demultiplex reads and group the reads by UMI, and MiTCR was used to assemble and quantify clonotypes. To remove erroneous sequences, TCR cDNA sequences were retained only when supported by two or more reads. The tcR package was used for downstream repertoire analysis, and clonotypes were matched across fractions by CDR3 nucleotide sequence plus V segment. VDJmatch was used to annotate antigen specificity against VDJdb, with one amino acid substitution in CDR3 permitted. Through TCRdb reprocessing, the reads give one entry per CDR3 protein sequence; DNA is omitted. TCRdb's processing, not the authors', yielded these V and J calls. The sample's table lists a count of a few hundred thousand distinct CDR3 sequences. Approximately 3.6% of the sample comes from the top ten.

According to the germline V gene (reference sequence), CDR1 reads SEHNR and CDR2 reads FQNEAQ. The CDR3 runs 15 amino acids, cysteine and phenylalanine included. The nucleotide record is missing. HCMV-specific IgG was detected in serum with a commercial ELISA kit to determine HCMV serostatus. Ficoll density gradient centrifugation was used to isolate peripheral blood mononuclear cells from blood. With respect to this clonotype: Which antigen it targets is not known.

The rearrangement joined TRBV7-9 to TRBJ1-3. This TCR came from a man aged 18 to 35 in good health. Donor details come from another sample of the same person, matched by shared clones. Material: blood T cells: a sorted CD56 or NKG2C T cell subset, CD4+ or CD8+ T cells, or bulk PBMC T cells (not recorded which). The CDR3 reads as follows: CASSLALTAGNTIYF.